One and the same sample provided the 8 T cell receptor beta chains below, sequenced in a study of blood T cell repertoires in COVID-19. Some clones are missing from TCRdb's copy, which holds only in-frame ones; the method was immunoSEQ multiplex PCR. The sample includes under 200,000 clones, 70% to 90% of them seen just once. Source material: PBMCs or T cells enriched from blood (not recorded which). The receptor set was obtained from a woman aged 45-59 years who had recovered from COVID-19.

The genes are TRBV20-1 and TRBJ2-7, with D possibly matching TRBD1 (5 bases). Trimming pared 4 bases from V and 4 bases from J, leaving 8 bases between. The CDR3 loop spans 11 amino acids. Germline assignment: CDR1 DFQATT and CDR2 SNEGSKA (reference sequence). CDR3 DNA sequence: TGCAGTGCTAAGGGGATTTACGAGCAGTACTTC. Its translation: CSAKGIYEQYF.

As DNA, the CDR3 is TGTGCCTGGAGTGTAAGGGGAGGGTCGTATGGCTACACCTTC. Residues: CAWSVRGGSYGYTF. The gene calls are TRBV30 and TRBJ1-2; tentatively, D is TRBD1 (5 bases). This CDR3 region has 14 residues. CDR1 and CDR2 from the germline V gene are GTSNPN and SVGIG (reference sequence). V shed 0 bases and J shed 5 bases, with 13 bases lying between them.

This chain uses TRBV24-1 with TRBJ1-2, with D uncertain. CDR3 size: 14 residues. The V end was cut by 5 bases, the J end by 0 bases, with 9 bases between. Germline CDR1 KGHDR, CDR2 SFDVKD. DNA of the CDR3: TGTGCCACCAGTGGGAGTTCTTCTAACTATGGCTACACCTTC. This translates into CATSGSSSNYGYTF.

This clone was counted once. This chain links TRBV5-1 with TRBJ1-6; TRBD1 matches at 9 bases. V shed 2 bases and J 10 bases; nucleotides not matched to a gene: 10. There are 16 residues in the CDR3. Germline lookup yields CDR1 SGHRS and CDR2 YFSETQ. The CDR3 loop reads CASSFQLTGGESPLHF. Written as DNA, the CDR3 is TGCGCCAGCAGCTTCCAACTTACAGGGGGCGAATCACCCCTCCACTTT.

The chain recombines TRBV5-1 with TRBJ1-1; D possibly corresponds to TRBD1 (5 bases). CDR3 length equals 16 residues. Germline lookup yields CDR1 SGHRS and CDR2 YFSETQ. V lost 4 bases, J lost 3 bases, and 19 bases lay in between. CDR3 region: CASSPPGGISYTEAFF. CDR3 sequence (DNA): TGCGCCAGCAGCCCCCCGGGGGGAATATCATACACTGAAGCTTTCTTT.

The V and J genes are TRBV7-9 and TRBJ1-2, with 7 bases identical to TRBD1. The germline V gene encodes CDR1 SEHNR and CDR2 FQNEAQ (reference sequence). With 5 bases clipped from V and 8 bases from J, the junction kept 11 bases outside the gene matches. The CDR3 loop spans 14 amino acids. The CDR3 coding sequence is TGTGCCAGCAGCGTCCGACAGGGTTCGGACGGCTACACCTTC. Encoded protein: CASSVRQGSDGYTF.

The genes are TRBV2 and TRBJ1-4, with D possibly TRBD1 on 6 matching bases. Germline V gene lookup returns CDR1 SNHLY and CDR2 FYNNEI. CDR3 length: 13 residues. V dropped 11 bases and J dropped 6 bases, with 16 bases sitting between them. CDR3 nucleotides: TGTGCCGTCAGACAGGCGGCGGATGAAAAACTGTTTTTT. This encodes CAVRQAADEKLFF.

J is TRBJ2-3 and V is TRBV20-1; 11 bases fit TRBD2. V trimming: 3 bases; J trimming: 6 bases; junction bases outside the gene matches: 11. CDR1 and CDR2 from the germline V gene are DFQATT and SNEGSKA (reference sequence). This CDR3 spans 16 amino acids. The CDR3 sequence: CSASFRLAGGRDTQYF. Written as DNA, the CDR3 is TGCAGTGCTAGTTTTAGGCTAGCGGGGGGTCGGGATACGCAGTATTTT.